Sequencing of this TCR beta chain was carried out in a study of beta chain features in type 1 diabetes. Study in general: Over all samples combined, some 110 million sorted cells were examined.

Each of the CD4+ naive, central memory, regulatory and stem cell-like memory populations was sorted via CD45RO/CCR7/CD25/CD127/CD95/CD27. General observations from the study: Researchers caution that PCR might favor shorter templates, equally among patients and controls.

Expressed TCRB transcripts were sequenced because the entire RNA isolate underwent reverse transcription. The method was immunoSEQ multiplex PCR; TCRdb's version includes in-frame clones alone and lacks a portion of them. Of almost 350,000 clones detected, roughly 21% appear once; the ten largest clones hold approximately 0.043%. This clone was counted only a few times. Its antigen is as yet unknown. CDR1 is GTSNPN and CDR2 is SVGIG in the germline V gene (reference sequence). CDR3 size: 13 residues. Trimming pared 0 bases from V and 8 bases from J, leaving 10 bases between. The sequenced sample consisted of naive CD4+ T cells from blood. This chain links TRBV30 with TRBJ2-2; tentatively, D is TRBD2 (6 bases). The sequence derives from a young woman in good health. CDR3 region: CAWSVLEGGELFF. CDR3 sequence (DNA): TGTGCCTGGAGTGTACTGGAGGGAGGGGAGCTGTTTTTT.